The present entry profiles one TCR beta chain with its context. Generated by immunoSEQ multiplex PCR, the TCRdb table keeps only in-frame clones and is missing some. The profile shows approximately 300,000 clones, about 82% of them singletons. The sample originates from a study of blood T cell repertoires in COVID-19. This receptor was taken from a woman aged 50 to 60 with acute or convalescent COVID-19. Sequenced sample: peripheral blood.

The CDR3 is CASSPGLEGAFF. The CDR3 bases are TGCGCCAGCAGCCCCGGACTGGAGGGAGCTTTCTTT. The rearrangement joins TRBV4-1 to TRBJ1-1; D remains unclear. The germline V and J ends were trimmed by 4 bases and 10 bases, with 13 bases remaining between them. This CDR3 is built from 12 residues. CDR1 and CDR2 (germline): MGHRA, YSYEKL.